The 21 T cell receptor beta chains given below trace back to one sample, sequenced in a study of T cell responses to AZD1222 COVID-19 vaccine. Here immunoSEQ multiplex PCR was the method, and the copy in TCRdb shows in-frame clones only, minus some. The sample lists some 120,000 clones; approximately 90% were seen once. The specimen was peripheral blood, collected on day 0 of MenACWY control vaccination. These receptors were collected from an adult in good health.

The V call is TRBV7-9, the J call TRBJ1-1; D remains ambiguous. CDR1 SEHNR and CDR2 FQNEAQ come from the germline V gene (reference sequence). The V end was cut by 1 base, the J end by 4 bases, with 10 bases between. CDR3 size: 14 residues. CDR3 sequence reads: CASSLVMGPTEAFF. CDR3 DNA: TGTGCCAGCAGCTTAGTTATGGGCCCCACTGAAGCTTTCTTT.

This rearrangement joins TRBV18 to TRBJ2-7; 9 bases line up with TRBD2. Germline-derived CDR1 and CDR2 are KGHSH and LQKENI. With V trimmed by 3 bases and J by 0 bases, 3 bases remained unmatched. This CDR3 spans 15 amino acids. CDR3 sequence (DNA): TGTGCCAGCTCACCGCAGCGGGAGGCCTCCTACGAGCAGTACTTC. Protein: CASSPQREASYEQYF.

V is TRBV6-2 or TRBV6-3 and J is TRBJ1-1; D possibly corresponds to TRBD1 (6 bases). Trimming cost V 2 bases and J 2 bases, with 9 bases left between them. This CDR3 is built from 14 residues. In germline, CDR1 is MNHEY, CDR2 SVGEGT. The CDR3 DNA is TGTGCCAGCAGTTACGGGACAATCAACACTGAAGCTTTCTTT. Its translation: CASSYGTINTEAFF.

The rearrangement uses TRBV13 and TRBJ1-1; D call uncertain. The CDR3 spans 12 residues. The V gene's germline CDR1 is PRHDT and CDR2 FYEKMQ (reference sequence). V lost 5 bases to trimming and J lost 5 bases, with 9 bases between them. The CDR3: CASSAGLTEAFF. CDR3 DNA sequence: TGTGCCAGCAGCGCGGGGTTGACTGAAGCTTTCTTT.

This chain connects TRBV2 to TRBJ1-1; D not certain. V was cut by 7 bases and J by 0 bases, with 9 bases left in between. This CDR3 has 13 amino acids. CDR1 and CDR2 (germline): SNHLY, FYNNEI. CDR3: CASKLVLNTEAFF. The CDR3 DNA reads as TGTGCCAGCAAATTAGTATTGAACACTGAAGCTTTCTTT.

This rearrangement joins TRBV5-4 to TRBJ1-4, with unresolved D. The germline V gene encodes CDR1 SGHNT and CDR2 YYREEE (reference sequence). Trimming pared 0 bases from V and 0 bases from J, leaving 9 bases between. The CDR3 is 16 residues long. This CDR3 is CASSLGITATNEKLFF. As DNA, the CDR3 is TGTGCCAGCAGCTTGGGCATAACAGCAACTAATGAAAAACTGTTTTTT.

CDR3 in DNA: TGTGCCAGTAGTATCTTAGGGGGATCGGGGGCCGGGGAGCTGTTTTTT. It encodes CASSILGGSGAGELFF. The chain employs TRBV19 and TRBJ2-2, with D perhaps matching TRBD1 or TRBD2 (6 bases each). V was shortened by 3 bases and J by 6 bases, with 17 bases between the two germline ends. CDR3 length: 16 amino acids. Germline CDR1 LNHDA, CDR2 SQIVND (reference sequence).

J is TRBJ2-7 and V is TRBV10-2; TRBD2 agrees at 14 bases. With V trimmed by 6 bases and J by 4 bases, 5 bases remained unmatched. The CDR3 sequence is 15 residues long. The V gene's germline CDR1 is WSHSY and CDR2 SAAADI. CDR3 protein: CASRGTSGREYEQYF. CDR3 sequence (DNA): TGCGCCAGCAGGGGGACTAGCGGGAGAGAGTACGAGCAGTACTTC.

In its sample, this clone was seen once. The chain has TRBV7-2 and TRBJ1-2, with TRBD1 as a possible D gene (6 bases). Germline V gene sequence: CDR1 SGHTA, CDR2 FQGNSA. Trimming pared 5 bases from V and 6 bases from J, leaving 13 bases between. The CDR3 is 13 residues long. In nucleotides, the CDR3 is TGTGCCAGCAGCCTAGGAGGGGGAGATGGCTACACCTTC. Translating it yields CASSLGGGDGYTF.

This chain uses TRBV15 with TRBJ2-5, with D maybe TRBD1 (6 bases). Germline CDR1 LNHNV, CDR2 YYDKDF (reference sequence). The V end lost 0 bases, the J end lost 3 bases, and 8 bases lay between the germline ends. This CDR3 is built from 14 residues. CDR3 sequence reads: CATSRDQGKETQYF. CDR3 DNA sequence: TGTGCCACCAGCAGAGACCAGGGGAAAGAGACCCAGTACTTC. The full variable domain, rest sourced from reference TRBV15 and TRBJ2-5, is DAMVIQNPRYQVTQFGKPVTLSCSQTLNHNVMYWYQQKSSQAPKLLFHYYDKDFNNEADTPDNFQSRRPNTSFCFLDIRSPGLGDTAMYLCATSRDQGKETQYFGPGTRLLVL.

The J gene is TRBJ2-5, the V gene TRBV18; 9 nucleotides line up with TRBD2. V shed 4 bases, J shed 1 base, and the junction held 1 base outside the gene matches. The CDR3 extends over 14 amino acids. Germline V CDR1 and CDR2: KGHSH, LQKENI. The CDR3, as DNA: TGTGCCAGCTCACAACTAGCGGGCCAAGAGACCCAGTACTTC. Residues: CASSQLAGQETQYF.

The sample holds one count of this clone. The chain combines TRBV2 with TRBJ1-4, with D unclear. CDR1 is SNHLY and CDR2 is FYNNEI in the germline V gene. The CDR3 sequence is 15 residues long. The V end was cut by 5 bases, the J end by 2 bases, with 12 bases between. CDR3 nucleotide sequence: TGTGCCAGCAGTCGGCTCACGGGGACTAATGAAAAACTGTTTTTT. Residues: CASSRLTGTNEKLFF.

The genes are TRBV10-3 and TRBJ1-2; a weak D match, TRBD1 (5 bases). The CDR3 is 13 residues long. The germline gives CDR1 ENHRY, CDR2 SYGVKD. Trimming left V 2 bases short and J 7 bases short, with 11 bases between. CDR3 residues: CAISELRESGYTF. The DNA for the CDR3 is TGTGCCATCAGTGAGCTCAGGGAAAGTGGCTACACCTTC.

This clone was seen a handful of times. The V and J genes are TRBV29-1 and TRBJ1-1, with 7 bases aligning to TRBD1. CDR3 size: 18 residues. The germline gives CDR1 SQVTM, CDR2 ANQGSEA. J was trimmed by 4 bases and V by 3 bases; bases with no gene match: 20. CDR3 residues: CSVEVYSFSGGEATEAFF. The CDR3 DNA follows: TGCAGCGTTGAGGTCTACTCCTTCTCAGGGGGAGAGGCCACTGAAGCTTTCTTT. Full variable domain (missing parts from reference TRBV29-1 and TRBJ1-1): SAVISQKPSRDICQRGTSLTIQCQVDSQVTMMFWYRQQPGQSLTLIATANQGSEATYESGFVIDKFPISRPNLTFSTLTVSNMSPEDSSIYLCSVEVYSFSGGEATEAFFGQGTRLTVV.

V is TRBV27 and J is TRBJ2-7; 9 positions match TRBD2. The CDR3 extends over 17 amino acids. V lost 4 bases to trimming and J lost 2 bases; unmatched junction nucleotides: 12. The germline V gene encodes CDR1 MNHEY and CDR2 SMNVEV (reference sequence). The chain's CDR3 is CASSYYPTSGGAYEQYF. The CDR3 DNA sequence: TGTGCCAGCAGTTACTACCCGACTAGCGGAGGGGCCTACGAGCAGTACTTC.

The rearrangement joins TRBV27 to TRBJ1-1; D is unresolved. Per germline, CDR1 MNHEY and CDR2 SMNVEV (reference sequence). Trimming shortened V by 10 bases and J by 7 bases, and 16 bases separated the two germline ends. The CDR3 consists of 12 residues. CDR3 sequence (DNA): TGTGCCACCGTTTCTGGGTTCCTTGAAGCTTTCTTT. Its protein product is CATVSGFLEAFF.

This clone was seen only a few times. The chain combines TRBV7-2 with TRBJ1-5; 9 nucleotides match TRBD1. The CDR3 covers 14 residues. V trimming: 7 bases; J trimming: 6 bases; junction bases outside the gene matches: 7. The germline gives CDR1 SGHTA, CDR2 FQGNSA. DNA of the CDR3: TGTGCCAGCACAAGACAGGGGGAGGGTCAGCCCCAGCATTTT. Amino acid sequence: CASTRQGEGQPQHF. The full variable domain, in which reference TRBV7-2 and TRBJ1-5 provide the parts outside the CDR3, is GAGVSQSPSNKVTEKGKDVELRCDPISGHTALYWYRQSLGQGLEFLIYFQGNSAPDKSGLPSDRFSAERTGGSVSTLTIQRTQQEDSAVYLCASTRQGEGQPQHFGDGTRLSIL.

The chain has TRBV27 and TRBJ2-2; unclear D gene. V lost 2 bases to trimming and J lost 6 bases, with 13 bases between them. CDR1 MNHEY and CDR2 SMNVEV come from the germline V gene (reference sequence). CDR3 length: 15 amino acids. CDR3 sequence reads: CASSLQPEIAGELFF. The CDR3 DNA reads as TGTGCCAGCAGTTTACAGCCAGAGATCGCCGGGGAGCTGTTTTTT.

The chain uses TRBV7-9 and TRBJ1-6; TRBD1 matches 9 bases. The CDR3 consists of 16 residues. Looked up from germline, CDR1 is SEHNR and CDR2 is FQNEAQ (reference sequence). V lost 5 bases, J lost 8 bases, and 10 bases stayed unmatched. CDR3 bases: TGTGCCAGCAGCCCGGGGACAGGGAACGTTTATTCACCCCTCCACTTT. Its protein product is CASSPGTGNVYSPLHF.

The J gene is TRBJ2-1, the V gene TRBV7-6; D ambiguous. The CDR3 is 13 amino acids. V dropped 4 bases and J dropped 6 bases, with 10 bases sitting between them. Germline V gene sequence: CDR1 SGHVS, CDR2 FNYEAQ. CDR3 in DNA: TGTGCCAGCAGCTCTCTCGTGGGCAATGAGCAGTTCTTC. Translated, it gives CASSSLVGNEQFF.

This CDR3 is CASSSDSLNTEAFF. The CDR3 DNA follows: TGCGCCAGCAGCTCCGACAGCCTGAACACTGAAGCTTTCTTT. The V and J genes are TRBV5-1 and TRBJ1-1, with a weak D call TRBD1 (5 bases). Germline CDR1 SGHRS, CDR2 YFSETQ. This CDR3 is 14 amino acids long. V was trimmed by 3 bases and J by 0 bases, leaving 9 bases between them.